Below, one TCR beta chain is given with its context. Its specificity is unknown. This sample was included in a study of shared clonotypes between healthy human individuals. Regarding the study as a whole: Clonotype sharing among donors likely depends on sequencing depth. Represented genetic and exposure-history diversity was restricted by having few donors. Memory subsets had estimated richness that was generally smaller than that of naive subsets.

Trimming pared 0 bases from V and 7 bases from J, leaving 12 bases between. The CDR3 extends over 14 amino acids. Germline CDR1 reads LNHNV; CDR2 reads YYDKDF (reference sequence). Repertoires were generated with immunoSEQ multiplex PCR, while TCRdb's copy carries only in-frame clones and drops some. The sample carries 1,500,000 or so clones, about 96% recorded once. The sequencing sample was made of naive CD4+ T cells sorted from blood. The subset: CD45RA+ positively selected. This TCR was recovered from a man aged 25-45 years in good health. This chain uses TRBV15 with TRBJ2-5; TRBD1 might be the D (6 bases). The CDR3 loop is CATSREDRGMTQYF. In nucleotides, the CDR3 is TGTGCCACCAGCAGAGAGGACAGAGGCATGACCCAGTACTTC.